This TCR beta chain was retrieved from a study of spatial heterogeneity in lung cancer. Across the whole study: Median follow-up for sequenced PBMC samples was approximately 2 years after resection, when such samples existed.

This sample's time point: blood at routine non-recurrence follow-up after resection. TCRdb re-called the 5' RACE reads with MiXCR, one entry per CDR3 protein. Of 55,000 to 75,000 distinct CDR3 sequences in the sample, roughly 8.9% were seen once. This clonotype was counted only a few times. Material: PBMCs, obtained at follow-up. The sequence was obtained from a female donor with early-stage non-small cell lung cancer.

The DNA for the CDR3 is TGTGCCAGCAGCCAAGATTTACGGGGGCCGAACACCGGGGAGCTGTTTTTT. Amino acid sequence: CASSQDLRGPNTGELFF. The genes are TRBV14 and TRBJ2-2, with D perhaps assigned TRBD1 or TRBD2 (6 bases each). The CDR3 is made up of 17 amino acids. The ends were cut back, 0 bases at V and 0 bases at J, with 11 bases in the middle. In germline, CDR1 is SGHDN, CDR2 FVKESK. The full variable domain, completed using reference TRBV14 and TRBJ2-2, is EAGVTQFPSHSVIEKGQTVTLRCDPISGHDNLYWYRRVMGKEIKFLLHFVKESKQDESGMPNNRFLAERTGGTYSTLKVQPAELEDSGVYFCASSQDLRGPNTGELFFGEGSRLTVL.